Listed below are T cell receptor beta chains from one sample, sequenced in a study of cytomegalovirus exposure and HLA in healthy donors. Profiled with immunoSEQ multiplex PCR; TCRdb holds only in-frame clones, not every one. The sample has more than 90,000 clones; about 81% are singletons. Sequences were obtained from PBMCs. The receptors shown here come from a woman in her forties in good health and CMV-seronegative. Each CDR3 is given without its conserved first and last residue. Each record gives: J gene, V gene, CDR3 length, CDR3 protein.

j_call: TRBJ2-3
v_call: TRBV4-2
cdr3_length: 14
cdr3_aa: ASSQGGREFPDTQY

j_call: TRBJ1-2
v_call: TRBV5-1
cdr3_length: 13
cdr3_aa: ASSLEAGNRRGYT

j_call: TRBJ1-2
v_call: TRBV11-2
cdr3_length: 10
cdr3_aa: ASSLGAGVYT

j_call: TRBJ2-7
v_call: TRBV5-1
cdr3_length: 11
cdr3_aa: ASSTGQTYEQY

j_call: TRBJ2-7
v_call: TRBV29-1
cdr3_length: 11
cdr3_aa: SVPRQGADEQY

j_call: TRBJ2-7
v_call: TRBV5-1
cdr3_length: 15
cdr3_aa: ASSLRYRDRTSYEQY

j_call: TRBJ2-1
v_call: TRBV11-2
cdr3_length: 14
cdr3_aa: ASSFGGESSYNEQF

j_call: TRBJ2-3
v_call: TRBV5-1
cdr3_length: 13
cdr3_aa: ASSRPGQGADTQY

j_call: TRBJ1-2
v_call: TRBV10-2
cdr3_length: 14
cdr3_aa: ASSKSLVVFNYGYT

j_call: TRBJ2-7
v_call: TRBV18
cdr3_length: 15
cdr3_aa: ASSPFPAGGLIYEQY

j_call: TRBJ2-1
v_call: TRBV6-5
cdr3_length: 13
cdr3_aa: ASRPVAGGSNEQF

j_call: TRBJ1-6
v_call: TRBV4-1
cdr3_length: 16
cdr3_aa: ASSQEGTGSSYNSPLH

j_call: TRBJ1-5
v_call: TRBV6-1
cdr3_length: 12
cdr3_aa: ASRGPGANQPQH

j_call: TRBJ2-7
v_call: TRBV19
cdr3_length: 12
cdr3_aa: ASSRLASSYEQY

j_call: TRBJ1-1
v_call: TRBV28
cdr3_length: 12
cdr3_aa: ASAEGGLNTEAF

j_call: TRBJ1-2
v_call: TRBV29-1
cdr3_length: 10
cdr3_aa: SVVGGNYGYT

j_call: TRBJ2-1
v_call: TRBV4-1
cdr3_length: 14
cdr3_aa: ASSQGLAGWGNEQF

j_call: TRBJ1-2
v_call: TRBV7-2
cdr3_length: 14
cdr3_aa: ASSGRGTGGDYGYT

j_call: TRBJ1-1
v_call: TRBV5-1
cdr3_length: 13
cdr3_aa: ASSPQGGRNTEAF

j_call: TRBJ1-6
v_call: TRBV27
cdr3_length: 13
cdr3_aa: ASSFGERKNSPLH

j_call: TRBJ1-5
v_call: TRBV19
cdr3_length: 12
cdr3_aa: ASTRSGGDQPQH

j_call: TRBJ2-1
v_call: TRBV27
cdr3_length: 15
cdr3_aa: ASSIWTSGVTYNEQF

j_call: TRBJ2-4
v_call: TRBV27
cdr3_length: 11
cdr3_aa: ASSFRGQNIQY

j_call: TRBJ2-1
v_call: TRBV11-2
cdr3_length: 13
cdr3_aa: ASSLGRAGGVEQF